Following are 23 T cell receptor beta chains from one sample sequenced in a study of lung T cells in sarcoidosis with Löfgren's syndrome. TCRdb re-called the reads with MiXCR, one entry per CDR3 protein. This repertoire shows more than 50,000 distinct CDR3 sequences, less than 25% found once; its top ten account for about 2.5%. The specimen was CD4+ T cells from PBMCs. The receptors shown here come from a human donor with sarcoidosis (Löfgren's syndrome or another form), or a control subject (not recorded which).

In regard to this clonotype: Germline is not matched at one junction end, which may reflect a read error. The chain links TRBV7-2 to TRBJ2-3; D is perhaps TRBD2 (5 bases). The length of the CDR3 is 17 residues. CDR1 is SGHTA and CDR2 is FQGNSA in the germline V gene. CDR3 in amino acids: CASSKRSGLVSTDTLYF. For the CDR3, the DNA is TGTGCCAGCAGCAAGCGGTCGGGCCTTGTTAGCACAGATACGCTGTATTTT.

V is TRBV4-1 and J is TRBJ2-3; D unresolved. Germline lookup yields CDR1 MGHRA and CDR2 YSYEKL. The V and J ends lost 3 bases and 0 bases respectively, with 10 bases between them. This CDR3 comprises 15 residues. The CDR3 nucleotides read TGCGCCAGCAGCCAGTACACAGCCAGCACAGATACGCAGTATTTT. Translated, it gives CASSQYTASTDTQYF.

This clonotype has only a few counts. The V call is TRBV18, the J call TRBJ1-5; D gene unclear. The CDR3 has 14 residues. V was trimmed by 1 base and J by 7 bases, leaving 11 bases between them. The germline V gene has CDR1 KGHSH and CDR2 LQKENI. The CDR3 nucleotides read TGTGCCAGCTCACCACAAACCGTTGGGCAGCCCCAGCATTTT. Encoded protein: CASSPQTVGQPQHF. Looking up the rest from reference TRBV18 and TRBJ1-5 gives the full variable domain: NAGVMQNPRHLVRRRGQEARLRCSPMKGHSHVYWYRQLPEEGLKFMVYLQKENIIDESGMPKERFSAEFPKEGPSILRIQQVVRGDSAAYFCASSPQTVGQPQHFGDGTRLSIL.

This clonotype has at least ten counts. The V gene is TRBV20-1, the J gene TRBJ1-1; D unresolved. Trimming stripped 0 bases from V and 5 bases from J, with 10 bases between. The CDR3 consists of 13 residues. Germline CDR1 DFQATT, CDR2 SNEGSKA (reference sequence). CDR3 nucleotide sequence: TGCAGTGCTAGAGATGGAGGGAGGACTGAAGCTTTCTTT. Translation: CSARDGGRTEAFF.

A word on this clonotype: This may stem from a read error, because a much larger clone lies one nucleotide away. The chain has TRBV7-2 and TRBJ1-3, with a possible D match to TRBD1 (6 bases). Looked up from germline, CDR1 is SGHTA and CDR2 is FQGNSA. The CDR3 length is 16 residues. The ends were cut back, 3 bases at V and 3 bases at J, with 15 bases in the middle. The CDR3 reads CASSLGGGADGNTIYF. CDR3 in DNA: TGTGCCAGCAGCTTGGGTGGGGGCGCAGATGGAAACACCATATATTTT.

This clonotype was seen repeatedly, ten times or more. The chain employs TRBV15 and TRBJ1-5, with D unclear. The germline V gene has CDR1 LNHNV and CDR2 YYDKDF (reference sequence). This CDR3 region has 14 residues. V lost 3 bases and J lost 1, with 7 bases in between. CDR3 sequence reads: CATSRTGSNQPQHF. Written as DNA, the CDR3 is TGTGCCACCAGCAGGACGGGGAGCAATCAGCCCCAGCATTTT.

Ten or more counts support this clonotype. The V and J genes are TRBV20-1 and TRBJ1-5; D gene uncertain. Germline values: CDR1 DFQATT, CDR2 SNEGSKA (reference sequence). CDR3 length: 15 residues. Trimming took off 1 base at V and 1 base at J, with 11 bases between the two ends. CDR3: CSARVGIRSNQPQHF. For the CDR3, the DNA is TGCAGTGCTAGAGTGGGGATTAGAAGCAATCAGCCCCAGCATTTT.

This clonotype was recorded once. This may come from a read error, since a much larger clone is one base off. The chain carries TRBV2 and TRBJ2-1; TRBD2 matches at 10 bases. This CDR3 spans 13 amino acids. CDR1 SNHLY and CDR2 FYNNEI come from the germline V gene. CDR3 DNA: TGTGCCAGCATCTCCGACCGGACTAGCGGTCAGCTCTTC. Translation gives CASISDRTSGQLF.

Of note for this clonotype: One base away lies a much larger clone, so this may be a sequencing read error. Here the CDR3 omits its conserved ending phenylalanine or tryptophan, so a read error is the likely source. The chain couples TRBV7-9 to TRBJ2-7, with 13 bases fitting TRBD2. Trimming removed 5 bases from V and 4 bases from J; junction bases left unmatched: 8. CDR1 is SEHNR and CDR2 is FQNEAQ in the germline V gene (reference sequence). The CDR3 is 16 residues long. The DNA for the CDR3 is TGTGCCAGCAGCAGGACTAGCGGGAGAGGTCTTTACGAGCAGTACCTC. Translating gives CASSRTSGRGLYEQYL.

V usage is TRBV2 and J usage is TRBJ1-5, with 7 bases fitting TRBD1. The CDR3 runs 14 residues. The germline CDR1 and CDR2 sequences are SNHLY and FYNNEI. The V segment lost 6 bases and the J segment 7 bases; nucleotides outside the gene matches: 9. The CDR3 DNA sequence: TGTGCCAGCAGGGACCAGGGGGGGAGCCAGCCCCAGCATTTT. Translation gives CASRDQGGSQPQHF.

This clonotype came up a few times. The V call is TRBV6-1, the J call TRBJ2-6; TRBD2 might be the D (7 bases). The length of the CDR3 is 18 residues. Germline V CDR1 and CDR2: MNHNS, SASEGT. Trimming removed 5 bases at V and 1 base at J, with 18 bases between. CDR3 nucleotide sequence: TGTGCCAGCAGTTATAAGGGGGGGCAAGGGTCTGGGGCCAACGTCCTGACTTTC. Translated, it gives CASSYKGGQGSGANVLTF.

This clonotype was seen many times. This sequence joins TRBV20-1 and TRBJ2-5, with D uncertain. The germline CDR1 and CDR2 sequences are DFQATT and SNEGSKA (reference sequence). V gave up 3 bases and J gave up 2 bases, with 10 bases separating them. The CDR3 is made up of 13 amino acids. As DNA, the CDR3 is TGCAGTGCTAGGTTGGGGTCACAAGAGACCCAGTACTTC. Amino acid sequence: CSARLGSQETQYF.

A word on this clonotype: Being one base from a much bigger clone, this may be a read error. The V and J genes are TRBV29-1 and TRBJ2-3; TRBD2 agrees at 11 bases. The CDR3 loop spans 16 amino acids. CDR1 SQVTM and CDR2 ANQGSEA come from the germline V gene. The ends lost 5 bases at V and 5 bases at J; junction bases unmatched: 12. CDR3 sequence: CSVSDTTSGVVDTQYF. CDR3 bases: TGCAGCGTTTCCGATACGACTAGCGGGGTTGTAGATACGCAGTATTTT.

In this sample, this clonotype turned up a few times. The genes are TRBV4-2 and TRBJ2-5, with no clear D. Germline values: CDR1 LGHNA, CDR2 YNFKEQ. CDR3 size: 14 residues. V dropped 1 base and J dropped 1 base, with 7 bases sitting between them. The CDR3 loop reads CASSQGRLQETQYF. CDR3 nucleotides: TGTGCCAGCAGCCAAGGACGGCTCCAAGAGACCCAGTACTTC.

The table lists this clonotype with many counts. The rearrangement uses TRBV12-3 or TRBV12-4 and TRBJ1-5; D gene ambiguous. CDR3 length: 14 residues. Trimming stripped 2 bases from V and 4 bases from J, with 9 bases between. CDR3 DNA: TGTGCCAGCAGTTTAAATCTGGAGAATCAGCCCCAGCATTTT. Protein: CASSLNLENQPQHF.

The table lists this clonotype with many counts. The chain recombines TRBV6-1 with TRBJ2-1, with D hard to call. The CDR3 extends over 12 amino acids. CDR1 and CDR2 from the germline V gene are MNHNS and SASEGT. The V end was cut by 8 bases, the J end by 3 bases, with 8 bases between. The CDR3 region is CASSSRYNEQFF. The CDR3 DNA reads TGTGCCAGCTCCTCTCGCTACAATGAGCAGTTCTTC.

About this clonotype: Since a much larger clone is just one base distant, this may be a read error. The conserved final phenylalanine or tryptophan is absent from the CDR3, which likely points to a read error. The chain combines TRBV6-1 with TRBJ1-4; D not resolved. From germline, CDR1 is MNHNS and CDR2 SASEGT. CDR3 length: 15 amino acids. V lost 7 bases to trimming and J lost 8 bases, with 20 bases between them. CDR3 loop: CASTEEGRMSEKLFL. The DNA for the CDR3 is TGTGCCAGCACCGAAGAGGGTAGAATGTCCGAAAAACTGTTTCTT.

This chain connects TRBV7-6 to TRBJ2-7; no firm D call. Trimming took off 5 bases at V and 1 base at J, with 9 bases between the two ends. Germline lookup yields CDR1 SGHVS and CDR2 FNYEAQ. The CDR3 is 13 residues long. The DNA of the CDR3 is TGTGCCAGCAGCCTCGGGCCTTCCTACGAGCAGTACTTC. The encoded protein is CASSLGPSYEQYF.

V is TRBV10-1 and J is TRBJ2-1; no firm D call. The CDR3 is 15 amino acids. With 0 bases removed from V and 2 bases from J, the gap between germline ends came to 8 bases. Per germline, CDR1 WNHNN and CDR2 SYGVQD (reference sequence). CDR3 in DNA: TGCGCCAGCAGTGAGTCTGATGGGCCCTACAATGAGCAGTTCTTC. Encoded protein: CASSESDGPYNEQFF.

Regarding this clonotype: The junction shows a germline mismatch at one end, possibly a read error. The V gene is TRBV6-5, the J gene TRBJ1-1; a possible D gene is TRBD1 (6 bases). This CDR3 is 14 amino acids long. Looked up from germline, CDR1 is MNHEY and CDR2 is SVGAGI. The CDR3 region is CVSSSHRDGTETFF. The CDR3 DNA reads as TGTGTCAGCAGTTCTCACAGGGACGGTACTGAAACTTTCTTT.

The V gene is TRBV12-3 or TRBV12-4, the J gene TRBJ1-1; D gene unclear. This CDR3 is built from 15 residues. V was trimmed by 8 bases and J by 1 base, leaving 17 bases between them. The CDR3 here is CASRLRGATNTEAFF. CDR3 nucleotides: TGTGCCAGCCGACTTCGTGGAGCAACGAACACTGAAGCTTTCTTT.

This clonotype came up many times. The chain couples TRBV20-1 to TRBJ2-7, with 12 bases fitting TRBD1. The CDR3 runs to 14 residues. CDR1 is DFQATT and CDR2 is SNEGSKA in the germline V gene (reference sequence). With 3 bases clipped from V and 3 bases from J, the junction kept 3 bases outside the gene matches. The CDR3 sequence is CSASWDRGLYEQYF. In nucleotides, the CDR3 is TGCAGTGCTAGTTGGGACAGGGGGCTCTACGAGCAGTACTTC.

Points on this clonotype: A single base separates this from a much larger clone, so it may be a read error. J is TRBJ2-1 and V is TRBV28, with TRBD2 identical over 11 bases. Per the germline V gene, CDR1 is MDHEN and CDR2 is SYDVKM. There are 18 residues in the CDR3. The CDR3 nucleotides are TGTGCCAGCAGTTTAATTAGCGGGGGGGCCGACGCGGTCAATGAGCAGCTCTTC. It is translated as CASSLISGGADAVNEQLF.